The rows below give T cell receptor beta chains drawn from one sample of a study of blood T cell repertoires in COVID-19. The assay was immunoSEQ multiplex PCR, and TCRdb's table has in-frame clones only and misses some. The sample lists 300,000 to 400,000 clones; 85% were seen once. Sequencing was performed on PBMCs or T cells enriched from blood (not recorded which). The receptors come from a woman between 25 and 40 years old who had been exposed to COVID-19. Both conserved end residues are part of each CDR3. Fields, in order: clone size, D gene, V gene, J gene, CDR3 protein, CDR3 DNA. A D gene is named only where the DNA matches it firmly. The listing skips clone size in some rows; elsewhere it reads once, few, many or a size class.

.	.	TRBV7-6	TRBJ2-7	CASSLGTESSYEQYF	TGTGCCAGCAGCTTAGGGACAGAAAGCTCCTACGAGCAGTACTTC
.	TRBD1	TRBV12-5	TRBJ1-5	CASGRDRVSQPQHF	TGTGCTAGTGGCCGTGACAGGGTAAGTCAGCCCCAGCATTTT
few	TRBD1	TRBV5-4	TRBJ2-2	CASSPSGTALLGELFF	TGTGCCAGCAGCCCGTCCGGGACAGCTCTCTTGGGGGAGCTGTTTTTT
.	.	TRBV6-9	TRBJ1-6	CAEPLAGWTPLHF	TGTGCCGAACCCCTGGCGGGATGGACACCCCTCCACTTT
.	TRBD1	TRBV7-9	TRBJ1-5	CASSPDRGDQPQHF	TGTGCCAGCAGCCCGGACAGGGGTGATCAGCCCCAGCATTTT
.	TRBD2	TRBV5-5	TRBJ2-1	CASSLGREASYNEQFF	TGTGCCAGCAGCTTAGGGCGGGAGGCGAGCTACAATGAGCAGTTCTTC
once	TRBD2	TRBV30	TRBJ2-7	CAMTSGGYYEQYF	TGTGCCATGACTAGCGGGGGTTACTACGAGCAGTACTTC
.	TRBD1	TRBV28	TRBJ2-7	CASSLGQGDEQYF	TGTGCCAGCAGTTTGGGACAGGGGGACGAGCAGTACTTC
.	.	TRBV10-2	TRBJ2-3	CASSEGLEYDTQYF	TGCGCCAGCAGTGAAGGCCTAGAGTACGATACGCAGTATTTT
.	.	TRBV14	TRBJ1-1	CASSHPDREAFF	TGTGCCAGCAGCCACCCCGACAGGGAAGCTTTCTTT
.	.	TRBV7-2	TRBJ1-6	CASSFNTVSSPLHF	TGTGCCAGCAGCTTTAACACAGTCTCTTCACCCCTCCACTTT
once	TRBD1	TRBV30	TRBJ1-5	CAWSVGQGAQPQHF	TGTGCCTGGAGTGTAGGACAGGGTGCTCAGCCCCAGCATTTT
.	.	TRBV30	TRBJ1-3	CAWSANSGNTIYF	TGTGCCTGGAGTGCTAACTCTGGAAACACCATATATTTT
.	.	TRBV7-2	TRBJ1-1	CASSLDLSTEAFF	TGTGCCAGCAGCTTAGACTTGTCGACTGAAGCTTTCTTT
once	.	TRBV7-8	TRBJ1-2	CASSLTVRDYGYTF	TGTGCCAGCAGCTTGACGGTTCGGGACTATGGCTACACCTTC
.	.	TRBV10-3	TRBJ1-1	CAISEDSINTEAFF	TGTGCCATCAGTGAAGACAGTATTAACACTGAAGCTTTCTTT